One sample yielded the 31 T cell receptor beta chains listed below, sequenced in a study of vaccination and CD4 T cells after COVID-19. Described treatment: approximately nine-day PBMC culture with coronavirus spike peptide pools or control peptides (ViraFEST assay). Cultured CD4+ T-cell DNA underwent Oncomine TCR Beta short-read sequencing. A single record per CDR3 protein comes from TCRdb applying MiXCR to the PCR reads. Of about 16,000 distinct CDR3 sequences listed, 40% to 55% were seen once; the top ten hold 10% to 15%. For these receptors, no antigen is known. Material for sequencing was CD4+ T cells from blood, cultured in vitro. These receptors were taken from a human donor who had recovered from COVID-19.

The gene calls are TRBV6-1 and TRBJ2-1; a possible D gene is TRBD2 (5 bases). The CDR3 contains 13 residues. Trimming took off 6 bases at V and 4 bases at J, with 10 bases between the two ends. Germline CDR1 is MNHNS and CDR2 is SASEGT. In DNA form, the CDR3 reads TGTGCCAGCAGACTAGACCCGTACAATGAGCAGTTCTTC. This translates into CASRLDPYNEQFF.

This clonotype was observed a few times. The V gene is TRBV6-1, the J gene TRBJ1-2, with 7 bases identical to TRBD1. Germline loops: CDR1 MNHNS, CDR2 SASEGT. The CDR3 consists of 12 residues. Unmatched junction bases numbered 7, after V lost 11 bases and J lost 4 bases. CDR3 DNA sequence: TGTGCCGGAGGACAGGTCCCCTATGGCTACACCTTC. It translates to CAGGQVPYGYTF.

On this clonotype itself: The junction does not match germline at one end; this may be a read error. The chain is built from TRBV15 and TRBJ2-5, with 10 bases identical to TRBD2. From germline, CDR1 is LNHNV and CDR2 YYDKDF (reference sequence). This CDR3 contains 16 residues. CDR3 DNA sequence: TGTGCCACCAGCGGAGATCAGCGGGGGGGCCGGGAGACCCAGTACTTC. It translates to CATSGDQRGGRETQYF.

V gene TRBV2 combines with J gene TRBJ1-3, with TRBD1 as a possible D gene (6 bases). The CDR3 loop spans 15 amino acids. Germline CDR1 reads SNHLY; CDR2 reads FYNNEI. With 6 bases removed from V and 0 bases from J, the gap between germline ends came to 12 bases. The DNA of the CDR3 is TGTGCCAGCAGCCGGGACACCGTCTCTGGAAACACCATATATTTT. Its protein product is CASSRDTVSGNTIYF.

This rearrangement joins TRBV4-3 to TRBJ2-5, with D perhaps TRBD1 (6 bases). Germline CDR1 is LGHNA and CDR2 is YSLEER. CDR3 length: 15 residues. Trimming removed 4 bases at V and 2 bases at J, with 14 bases between. CDR3 nucleotide sequence: TGCGCCAGCAGCCGAGGATCCGGGACACAAGAGACCCAGTACTTC. It codes for CASSRGSGTQETQYF.

This chain joins TRBV4-1 and TRBJ2-2; TRBD1 or TRBD2 may be the D gene (6 bases each). V lost 6 bases and J lost 5, with 25 bases in between. CDR3 length equals 18 residues. CDR1 MGHRA and CDR2 YSYEKL come from the germline V gene. DNA for the CDR3: TGCGCCAGCAGTGAAGCGGGTGGGAACAGGGCGGGTACCGGGGAGCTGTTTTTT. Translation gives CASSEAGGNRAGTGELFF.

This clonotype showed up just a few times. The rearrangement joins TRBV11-2 to TRBJ1-6; possibly TRBD1 for D (5 bases). Germline values: CDR1 SGHAT, CDR2 FQNNGV. Trimming stripped 1 base from V and 6 bases from J, with 7 bases between. The CDR3 has 14 amino acids. The CDR3 DNA is TGTGCCAGCAGCTTAGTGGGGGGTAATTCACCCCTCCACTTT. Amino acid sequence: CASSLVGGNSPLHF.

The V call is TRBV14, the J call TRBJ1-5; D uncertain. This CDR3 comprises 12 residues. Germline V gives CDR1 SGHDN, CDR2 FVKESK. V gave up 4 bases and J gave up 6 bases, with 7 bases separating them. This CDR3 is CASSRGRQPQHF. The CDR3, as DNA: TGTGCCAGCAGCCGGGGTCGTCAGCCCCAGCATTTT.

The V and J genes are TRBV24-1 and TRBJ2-7, with 10 positions matching TRBD2. CDR1 and CDR2 (germline): KGHDR, SFDVKD. The CDR3 is made up of 16 amino acids. Germline trimming cut 2 bases from V and 7 bases from J; bases unmatched to any gene: 10. The CDR3 bases are TGTGCCACCAGTGATTCGTCGGCTAGCGGGAGAGGAGAGCAGTACTTC. Residues: CATSDSSASGRGEQYF.

The rearrangement uses TRBV14 and TRBJ2-2; D is unclear. Trimming stripped 6 bases from V and 3 bases from J, with 11 bases between. The germline CDR1 and CDR2 sequences are SGHDN and FVKESK. The CDR3 has 14 residues. DNA of the CDR3: TGTGCCAGCAGTCAACTCCGGGACACCGGGGAGCTGTTTTTT. This encodes CASSQLRDTGELFF.

Here the CDR3 DNA reads TGTGCCAGCAGCCTACAGGGTTCCTATGGCTACACCTTC. Residues: CASSLQGSYGYTF. The chain uses TRBV5-4 and TRBJ1-2; D is possibly TRBD1 (6 bases). V lost 4 bases to trimming and J lost 4 bases, with 11 bases between them. Germline V gene lookup returns CDR1 SGHNT and CDR2 YYREEE (reference sequence). The CDR3 is made up of 13 amino acids.

A few counts support this clonotype. This rearrangement joins TRBV7-2 to TRBJ1-4; no definite D call. The CDR3 loop spans 15 amino acids. Trimming removed 5 bases from V and 5 bases from J, with 15 bases in between. The V gene's germline CDR1 is SGHTA and CDR2 FQGNSA. Here the CDR3 reads CASSPVGSRNEKLFF. CDR3 DNA: TGTGCCAGCAGCCCAGTGGGGTCACGGAATGAAAAACTGTTTTTT. The entire variable domain, with the rest obtained from reference TRBV7-2 and TRBJ1-4, is as follows: GAGVSQSPSNKVTEKGKDVELRCDPISGHTALYWYRQSLGQGLEFLIYFQGNSAPDKSGLPSDRFSAERTGGSVSTLTIQRTQQEDSAVYLCASSPVGSRNEKLFFGSGTQLSVL.

This clonotype has only a few counts. This chain links TRBV25-1 with TRBJ1-5; D gene unclear. Per the germline V gene, CDR1 is MGHDK and CDR2 is SYGVNS. CDR3 length: 14 amino acids. V was shortened by 7 bases and J by 7 bases, with 17 bases between the two germline ends. CDR3 sequence reads: CASNQVGDPQPQHF. In nucleotides, the CDR3 is TGTGCCAGCAACCAAGTGGGCGATCCGCAGCCCCAGCATTTT.

This clonotype was detected only a few times. The V gene is TRBV18, the J gene TRBJ1-1; tentative D call: TRBD1 (6 bases). The CDR3 is 14 residues long. Germline CDR1 KGHSH, CDR2 LQKENI. Trimming took off 3 bases at V and 3 bases at J, with 11 bases between the two ends. The CDR3 loop reads CASSPWGADTEAFF. As DNA, the CDR3 is TGTGCCAGCTCACCCTGGGGGGCGGACACTGAAGCTTTCTTT.

J is TRBJ2-3 and V is TRBV20-1; D ambiguous. The CDR3 sequence is 12 residues long. V was trimmed by 5 bases and J by 2 bases, leaving 8 bases between them. CDR1 is DFQATT and CDR2 is SNEGSKA in the germline V gene (reference sequence). The CDR3 is CSAVENTDTQYF. The DNA of the CDR3 is TGCAGTGCTGTAGAGAACACAGATACGCAGTATTTT.

This clonotype was observed a few times. J is TRBJ1-1 and V is TRBV6-2 or TRBV6-3; maybe TRBD1 (5 bases). The CDR3 runs 17 residues. Germline V gene sequence: CDR1 MNHEY, CDR2 SVGEGT. V lost 7 bases and J lost 0, with 21 bases in between. The CDR3 nucleotides are TGTGCCAGCACCCGACCCGTCGGGGGACGGTTGAACACTGAAGCTTTCTTT. Protein product: CASTRPVGGRLNTEAFF.

The V call is TRBV6-1, the J call TRBJ1-1; unclear D gene. This CDR3 region has 13 residues. V was shortened by 4 bases and J by 0 bases, with 6 bases between the two germline ends. In germline, CDR1 is MNHNS, CDR2 SASEGT. The CDR3 DNA reads TGTGCCAGCAGTGCTAGGTTGAACACTGAAGCTTTCTTT. Residues: CASSARLNTEAFF.

The rearrangement uses TRBV6-4 and TRBJ2-7; unclear D gene. The germline V gene encodes CDR1 MRHNA and CDR2 SNTAGT. Trimming pared 3 bases from V and 4 bases from J, leaving 16 bases between. This CDR3 is built from 15 residues. CDR3 DNA: TGTGCCAGCAGTGAAGGGAAGCTAGTTTTGTACGAGCAGTACTTC. Protein product: CASSEGKLVLYEQYF.

The chain is built from TRBV30 and TRBJ1-1; D perhaps matches TRBD1 (5 bases). This CDR3 region has 14 residues. Germline CDR1 reads GTSNPN; CDR2 reads SVGIG (reference sequence). Trimming stripped 3 bases from V and 0 bases from J, with 11 bases between. In DNA form, the CDR3 reads TGTGCCTGGAGCCCAGGGCAGCTGAACACTGAAGCTTTCTTT. Protein sequence: CAWSPGQLNTEAFF.

The chain couples TRBV5-1 to TRBJ2-3; a possible D gene is TRBD1 (6 bases). The V end lost 4 bases, the J end lost 2 bases, and 11 bases lay between the germline ends. This CDR3 contains 14 residues. Germline assignment: CDR1 SGHRS and CDR2 YFSETQ. CDR3 amino acids: CASSTKGDTDTQYF. The DNA for the CDR3 is TGCGCCAGCAGCACAAAGGGGGACACAGATACGCAGTATTTT.

This clonotype was seen a single time. The CDR3 does not end in the conserved phenylalanine or tryptophan, so this is likely a read error. This sequence joins TRBV7-9 and TRBJ2-7; 11 positions agree with TRBD1. The germline V gene has CDR1 SEHNR and CDR2 FQNEAQ (reference sequence). The CDR3 runs 15 residues. The J segment lost 6 bases and the V segment lost 0 bases, leaving 4 bases of the junction unmatched. The DNA for the CDR3 is TGTGCCAGCAGCTTAGCCGGACAGGGGGCCGGCGAGCAGTACCTC. It yields the protein CASSLAGQGAGEQYL.

The chain links TRBV7-3 to TRBJ2-6; D not resolved. Germline loops: CDR1 SGHTA, CDR2 FQGTGA. V lost 6 bases, J lost 2 bases, and 5 bases lay in between. The CDR3 extends over 13 amino acids. The CDR3 protein is CASSSTGANVLTF. The CDR3 bases are TGTGCCAGCAGTTCAACTGGGGCCAACGTCCTGACTTTC.

The J gene is TRBJ1-1, the V gene TRBV2; tentatively, D is TRBD1 (6 bases). The V gene's germline CDR1 is SNHLY and CDR2 FYNNEI. The length of the CDR3 is 14 residues. The germline V and J ends were trimmed by 6 bases and 3 bases, with 14 bases remaining between them. CDR3 sequence: CASRFGGAHTEAFF. The CDR3 DNA sequence: TGTGCCAGCAGATTTGGGGGCGCGCACACTGAAGCTTTCTTT.

This clonotype was picked up one time. This rearrangement joins TRBV12-3 or TRBV12-4 to TRBJ2-7, with D perhaps TRBD2 (6 bases). The CDR3 contains 18 residues. Trimming shortened V by 6 bases and J by 0 bases, and 24 bases separated the two germline ends. CDR3 sequence: CASSSWGLWANSSYEQYF. DNA of the CDR3: TGTGCCAGCAGCTCTTGGGGACTCTGGGCTAACAGCTCCTACGAGCAGTACTTC.

In its sample, this clonotype was seen a few times. The CDR3 DNA is TGTGCCAGCAGTTTATCCCGGACTAGCGGGATGGAGACCCAGTACTTC. Translating it yields CASSLSRTSGMETQYF. The chain joins TRBV27 to TRBJ2-5, with 12 bases fitting TRBD2. The CDR3 totals 16 residues. The junction had 4 bases not matched to a gene; V was cut back by 0 bases and J by 5 bases. The germline CDR1 and CDR2 sequences are MNHEY and SMNVEV (reference sequence).

The V gene is TRBV6-2 or TRBV6-3, the J gene TRBJ2-7, with 7 nucleotides matching TRBD2. The CDR3 is made up of 13 amino acids. The V gene end was trimmed by 1 base and the J gene end by 3 bases; junction bases not matched to a gene: 0. Per germline, CDR1 MNHEY and CDR2 SVGEGT. The CDR3 is CASSYWTSYEQYF. The CDR3 coding sequence is TGTGCCAGCAGTTACTGGACTAGCTACGAGCAGTACTTC.

CDR3 loop: CASSYTDSVSYEQYF. The CDR3 region has the DNA TGTGCCAGCAGCTACACGGACAGTGTGTCCTACGAGCAGTACTTC. This chain uses TRBV7-6 with TRBJ2-7, with D tentatively TRBD1 (6 bases). The germline V gene has CDR1 SGHVS and CDR2 FNYEAQ. V gave up 4 bases and J gave up 1 base, with 14 bases separating them. The CDR3 spans 15 residues.

The chain employs TRBV6-2 or TRBV6-3 and TRBJ2-7; possibly TRBD2 for D (8 bases). The germline V and J ends were trimmed by 4 bases and 6 bases, with 22 bases remaining between them. This CDR3 contains 16 residues. Looked up from germline, CDR1 is MNHEY and CDR2 is SVGEGT. The DNA of the CDR3 is TGTGCCAGCAGTTCTATCGGGAGGGGGCCATCGGGCGAGCAGTACTTC. This codes for CASSSIGRGPSGEQYF.

This rearrangement joins TRBV10-3 to TRBJ2-5, with D unclear. From germline, CDR1 is ENHRY and CDR2 SYGVKD. The CDR3 contains 11 residues. V lost 10 bases and J lost 4, with 10 bases in between. The chain's CDR3 is CASAGGETQYF. Written as DNA, the CDR3 is TGTGCCAGCGCCGGCGGAGAGACCCAGTACTTC.

The chain links TRBV19 to TRBJ2-6; D remains unclear. The ends were cut back, 1 base at V and 2 bases at J, with 6 bases in the middle. Germline V gives CDR1 LNHDA, CDR2 SQIVND (reference sequence). The CDR3 runs to 15 residues. The CDR3 coding sequence is TGTGCCAGTAGTATAGTTAGGCCTGGGGCCAACGTCCTGACTTTC. Residues: CASSIVRPGANVLTF.

This rearrangement joins TRBV14 to TRBJ1-1, with no clear D. V was shortened by 0 bases and J by 1 base, with 6 bases between the two germline ends. Looked up from germline, CDR1 is SGHDN and CDR2 is FVKESK. This CDR3 is 14 amino acids long. CDR3: CASSQETRNTEAFF. The CDR3 DNA reads as TGTGCCAGCAGCCAAGAGACAAGGAACACTGAAGCTTTCTTT.